This T cell receptor beta chain was identified during a study of OX40 agonist ivuxolimab in advanced cancers. Looking at the study overall: Earlier treatment with anti-PD-1, anti-PD-L1 or anti-CTLA-4 was permitted, and roughly 40% had received some.

Per the germline V gene, CDR1 is MNHNY and CDR2 is SVGAGI (reference sequence). Trimming cost V 2 bases and J 1 base, with 12 bases left between them. The CDR3 totals 16 residues. Blood sampling was done at baseline, cycle 4 day 1, and cycle 7 day 1. Generated by immunoSEQ multiplex PCR, the TCRdb table keeps only in-frame clones and is missing some. The sample lists roughly 61,000 clones, about 90% occurring once. The receptor's source is an adult with an advanced solid tumor such as melanoma, head and neck, liver or kidney cancer. Specimen: CD4+ or CD8+ T cells sorted from blood, collected in a trial of the OX40 agonist ivuxolimab. This rearrangement joins TRBV6-6 to TRBJ1-5, with unresolved D. In nucleotides, the CDR3 is TGTGCCAGCAGTTACCTGTTTGAGGCCAGCAATCAGCCCCAGCATTTT. Its protein product is CASSYLFEASNQPQHF.